This T cell receptor beta chain is drawn from a study of T-cell reconstitution after alpha-beta-depleted transplantation in children (dated by TCRdb to 2016 to 2017). About the full investigation: The study quantitatively tracked T-cell immune reconstitution after TCRalphabeta/CD19-depleted allogeneic hematopoietic cell transplantation in children using TCR repertoire profiling. What the research found in general, with its limitations: The apparently early recovery of alphabetaT-cell counts about two months after transplant reportedly depended on only several hundred rapidly expanded clones that came from non-depleted graft cells. Over subsequent months, a decline in hyperexpanded clone frequencies was noted, and after one year, T-cell counts and TCRbeta diversity were mostly ascribed to newly produced T cells. In some patients, high TCRbeta diversity at day 60 was attributed to recipient T cells and intrathymic progenitors that had survived conditioning.

Library preparation employed PCR. Sequenced on an Illumina HiSeq 2500. TCR libraries were prepared with molecular barcoding, using unique molecular identifiers to normalize TCRbeta repertoire quantification. TCRdb itself trimmed the public reads at Q25 with fastp, ran MiXCR and retained productive beta chains. One record per CDR3 amino acid sequence lists the most common genes and DNA. A total of about a million distinct CDR3 sequences appear in this sample, under 30% of them only once. The leading ten clones occupy more than 25% of the sample. The treatment or condition label on this specimen signifies: allogeneic hematopoietic cell transplantation with graft depleted of TCRalphabeta T cells and CD19 B cells. Transplant recipients were children who received TCRalphabeta/CD19-depleted allogeneic hematopoietic cell grafts. Regarding this clonotype: Its antigen is currently not known. There are no base qualities to consult, and no much larger clone falls within one base.

This clonotype originated in a boy under two years old who had a stem cell transplant for SCID, so the T cells may come from the graft donor. The sample was PBMCs, mostly from graft donor cells, taken 360 days after TCRalphabeta/CD19-depleted stem cell transplant.

The DNA sequence reads TGTGCCAGCAGTTCCTCCTACCGGGACAGGGGGCGATACGAGCAGTACTTC. Its protein product is CASSSSYRDRGRYEQYF. The V gene is TRBV28 and the J gene is TRBJ2-7; TRBD1 matches 12 bases in the middle. Its CDR3 holds 17 amino acids, cysteine through phenylalanine. The sequence is cut down to CDR3 DNA, 51 bases in frame from base 1. Compared with germline, V lacks 4 bases and J lacks 4 bases; bases without a gene match: 11. CDR1 MDHEN and CDR2 SYDVKM are derived from the germline V gene.